This entry is about one T cell receptor (beta chain). This sample was taken from a study of OX40 agonist ivuxolimab in advanced cancers. CDR3 length equals 15 residues. The J segment lost 0 bases and the V segment lost 1 base, leaving 2 bases of the junction unmatched. Germline V gene sequence: CDR1 MDHEN, CDR2 SYDVKM. The protocol was immunoSEQ multiplex PCR, while the TCRdb copy is restricted to in-frame clones and leaves out a portion. The sample yields under 150,000 clones, less than 95% seen once. People who had autoimmune disease history or systemic immunosuppression were excluded. Sampled blood was obtained at baseline, cycle 4 day 1, and cycle 7 day 1.

This chain links TRBV28 with TRBJ1-1; 7 bases line up with TRBD1. This TCR derives from an adult with an advanced solid tumor such as melanoma, head and neck, liver or kidney cancer. Specimen: CD4+ or CD8+ T cells sorted from blood, collected in a trial of the OX40 agonist ivuxolimab. The CDR3 loop reads CASSLFTGVNTEAFF. The CDR3 DNA is TGTGCCAGCAGTTTATTTACAGGGGTGAACACTGAAGCTTTCTTT.